This TCR beta chain was sequenced in a study of blood T cell repertoires in COVID-19. Study in general: T cells, B-cell-depleted T cells, or PBMCs supplied cDNA or gDNA.

In the original workflow: Estimated nucleated cell counts came from reference gene primer amplification. Profiled with immunoSEQ multiplex PCR; TCRdb holds only in-frame clones, not every one. That table furnishes V, J and clone size, whereas the DNA furnished D and trimming. The table includes roughly 350,000 clones, 88% detected once. Seattle cases were enrolled at active infection and followed longitudinally. There are a few counts of this clone. The CDR3 is 15 residues long. Per the germline V gene, CDR1 is MNHEY and CDR2 is SVGAGI. V was clipped by 2 bases and J by 2 bases; unmatched bases: 5. The sample was peripheral blood. The V gene is TRBV6-5, the J gene TRBJ2-7; 8 bases fit TRBD1. The clonotype originates from a woman in her sixties or seventies with COVID-19, enrolled during active disease. CDR3 DNA: TGTGCCAGCAGTTACGAGGGGACAGGAACCTACGAGCAGTACTTC. It translates to CASSYEGTGTYEQYF.